This T cell receptor (beta chain) was obtained from a study of T cell clonality in common variable immunodeficiency. General study results and limits: In common variable immunodeficiency, TCR beta chains reportedly carried fewer deletions and N-nucleotide insertions.

Many counts were recorded for this clone. Its specificity is not known. The read gets to within 3 residues of the CDR3 end, and the germline J gene fills in the rest. V lost 3 bases and J 1 base, leaving 9 bases between the germline ends. The CDR3 runs 13 residues. CDR1 GTSNPN and CDR2 SVGIG come from the germline V gene (reference sequence). Data came from immunoSEQ multiplex PCR; TCRdb stores just in-frame clones and leaves some out. The profile covers 15,000 to 20,000 clones, none occurring a single time. The gene calls are TRBV30 and TRBJ1-1, with D possibly matching TRBD1 (5 bases). Material: peripheral blood mononuclear cells. This TCR derives from a human donor with common variable immunodeficiency. CDR3: CAWRSQGNTEAFF. CDR3 DNA (partial): TGTGCCTGGAGATCGCAGGGGAACACTGAA.